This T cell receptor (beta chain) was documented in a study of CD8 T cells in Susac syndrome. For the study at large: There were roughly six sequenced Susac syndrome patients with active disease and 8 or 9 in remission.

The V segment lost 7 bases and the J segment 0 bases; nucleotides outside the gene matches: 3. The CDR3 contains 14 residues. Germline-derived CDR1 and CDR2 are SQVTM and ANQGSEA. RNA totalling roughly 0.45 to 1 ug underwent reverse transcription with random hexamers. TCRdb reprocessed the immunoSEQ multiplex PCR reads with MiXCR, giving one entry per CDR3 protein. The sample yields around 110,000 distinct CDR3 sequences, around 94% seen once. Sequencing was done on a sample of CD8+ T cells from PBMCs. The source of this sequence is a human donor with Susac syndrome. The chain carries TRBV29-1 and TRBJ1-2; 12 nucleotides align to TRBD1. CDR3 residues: CSARDRGPNYGYTF. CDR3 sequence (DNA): TGCAGCGCGCGGGACAGGGGGCCTAACTATGGCTACACCTTC.